Following are 12 T cell receptor beta chains from one sample sequenced in a study of CD8 T cells in Susac syndrome (dated by TCRdb to about 2019). The library relied on the immunoSEQ multiplex PCR assay. RNA was extracted with the RNeasy kit and roughly 0.45 to 1 ug was reverse transcribed using random hexamers. TCRdb reprocessing: public reads trimmed at Q25 with fastp, clones called with MiXCR, in-frame beta chains kept. Here each entry gathers all rows of one CDR3 protein and keeps the most common genes and DNA. Across this sample there are tens of thousands of distinct CDR3 sequences, with 91% seen only once. The ten largest clones add up to about 0.52% of the sample. What was sequenced was CD8+ T cells from PBMCs. All receptors come from a human donor with multiple sclerosis.

The V gene is TRBV5-1, the J gene TRBJ2-1, with a possible D match to TRBD2 (6 bases). CDR1 SGHRS and CDR2 YFSETQ come from the germline V gene. V shed 3 bases and J shed 0 bases, with 13 bases lying between them. This CDR3 is 16 amino acids long. The CDR3 DNA reads as TGCGCCAGCAGCTGGGCTAGCGTAAACTCCTACAATGAGCAGTTCTTC. Amino acid sequence: CASSWASVNSYNEQFF.

DNA for the CDR3: TGTGCCAGCAGTTTGTTCAGACAGACTGAAGCTTTCTTT. Translation gives CASSLFRQTEAFF. The chain uses TRBV27 and TRBJ1-1; tentatively, D is TRBD1 (5 bases). CDR1 is MNHEY, CDR2 SMNVEV, per germline (reference sequence). The length of the CDR3 is 13 residues. Trimming stripped 3 bases from V and 5 bases from J, with 10 bases between.

This sequence joins TRBV7-8 and TRBJ1-5; the D gene is possibly TRBD1 (5 bases). The CDR3 has 15 amino acids. Deletions cut 1 base from V and 6 bases from J, with 13 bases between. CDR1 is SGHVS, CDR2 FQNEAQ, per germline. The CDR3, as DNA: TGTGCCAGCAGCTTAGGGGGCGGCGGGTCTCAGCCCCAGCATTTT. Residues: CASSLGGGGSQPQHF.

The genes are TRBV15 and TRBJ2-3; TRBD2 aligns across 12 bases. The V and J ends lost 5 bases and 0 bases, in that order; junction bases with no gene match: 9. The CDR3 covers 18 residues. The germline V gene has CDR1 LNHNV and CDR2 YYDKDF (reference sequence). CDR3 bases: TGTGCCACCAGCGACCGACTAGCGGGGGACCTTAGCACAGATACGCAGTATTTT. This codes for CATSDRLAGDLSTDTQYF.

The rearrangement uses TRBV13 and TRBJ1-2; tentatively, D is TRBD1 (6 bases). Trimming took off 5 bases at V and 4 bases at J, with 8 bases between the two ends. CDR3 length equals 12 residues. The germline gives CDR1 PRHDT, CDR2 FYEKMQ (reference sequence). CDR3 protein: CASSQGGYGYTF. As DNA, the CDR3 is TGTGCCAGCAGCCAAGGGGGCTATGGCTACACCTTC.

This clonotype came up once. This rearrangement joins TRBV3-1 to TRBJ2-5; 7 positions match TRBD2. J lost 4 bases, V lost 4 bases, and 9 bases had no gene match. CDR3 size: 15 residues. The V gene's germline CDR1 is LGHDT and CDR2 YNNKEL (reference sequence). The CDR3 reads CASSPTFSGGETQYF. CDR3 DNA: TGTGCCAGCAGCCCAACCTTCTCGGGAGGAGAGACCCAGTACTTC.

The chain links TRBV29-1 to TRBJ2-7; 8 nucleotides agree with TRBD2. The CDR3 spans 13 residues. The J segment lost 2 bases and the V segment lost 5 bases, leaving 5 bases of the junction unmatched. Germline V CDR1 and CDR2: SQVTM, ANQGSEA. As DNA, the CDR3 is TGCAGCGTTTACGGGGGGGGTGCCTACGAGCAGTACTTC. Its translation: CSVYGGGAYEQYF.

V gene TRBV7-6 combines with J gene TRBJ2-1; 8 nucleotides align to TRBD2. This CDR3 spans 19 amino acids. With 3 bases clipped from V and 1 base from J, the junction kept 14 bases outside the gene matches. CDR1 and CDR2 from the germline V gene are SGHVS and FNYEAQ. The CDR3 DNA reads as TGTGCCAGCAGCTTGGACCCCAAAGGGGCGGGGGGATCCTACAATGAGCAGTTCTTC. Translation gives CASSLDPKGAGGSYNEQFF.

The chain carries TRBV4-1 and TRBJ1-4; D is uncertain. Trimming removed 2 bases from V and 10 bases from J, with 8 bases in between. Germline V gene sequence: CDR1 MGHRA, CDR2 YSYEKL. The CDR3 totals 12 residues. The CDR3 DNA sequence: TGCGCCAGCAGCCAAACAGAGGGAAAACTGTTTTTT. This codes for CASSQTEGKLFF.

The CDR3 here is CASTPGVKSNTEAFF. CDR3 DNA sequence: TGCGCCAGCACCCCCGGGGTTAAGAGTAACACTGAAGCTTTCTTT. The rearrangement links TRBV4-1 to TRBJ1-1, with D unresolved. V lost 7 bases and J lost 2, with 17 bases in between. The CDR3 contains 15 residues. Per germline, CDR1 MGHRA and CDR2 YSYEKL.

This clonotype has a single count. This chain connects TRBV7-8 to TRBJ2-6, with 10 bases aligning to TRBD1. Looked up from germline, CDR1 is SGHVS and CDR2 is FQNEAQ. The CDR3 spans 20 residues. The trim removed 6 bases at V and 3 bases at J, leaving 17 bases unmatched. Here the CDR3 reads CASRYAGTGAPGSGANVLTF. Here the CDR3 DNA reads TGTGCCAGCAGATATGCCGGGACAGGGGCCCCAGGGAGTGGGGCCAACGTCCTGACTTTC.

The chain links TRBV27 to TRBJ1-5, with D maybe TRBD1 (6 bases). The germline CDR1 and CDR2 sequences are MNHEY and SMNVEV (reference sequence). CDR3 length equals 16 residues. Trimming stripped 3 bases from V and 1 base from J, with 13 bases between. Here the CDR3 DNA reads TGTGCCAGCAGTTTCACCGGGACAAGGAGCAATCAGCCCCAGCATTTT. It is translated as CASSFTGTRSNQPQHF.